This TCR beta chain came from a study of blood T cell repertoires in COVID-19. Study-wide background: Donors in the United States, Italy and Spain gave samples during acute or convalescent COVID-19. Nucleic acid was either cDNA or gDNA, and it came from T cells, B-cell-depleted T cells, or PBMCs.

As originally analysed: Nucleated cell number was recorded as an estimate derived from reference gene primer amplification. This table comes from immunoSEQ multiplex PCR, and its TCRdb copy is limited to in-frame clones, with some not included. From that table come the V and J calls and clone size; the DNA was used to work out D and trimming. Of around 100,000 clones listed, around nine tenths are singletons. The germline V and J ends were trimmed by 0 bases and 4 bases, with 6 bases remaining between them. CDR1 is MNHEY, CDR2 SVGAGI, per germline. CDR3 size: 13 residues. Sequencing was carried out using peripheral blood. The rearrangement uses TRBV6-5 and TRBJ1-1; D remains unclear. The sequence came from a man aged 45-60 years in a cohort sampled during active COVID-19. This CDR3 is CASSYSRVTEAFF. The CDR3 DNA is TGTGCCAGCAGTTACTCGAGGGTCACTGAAGCTTTCTTT.